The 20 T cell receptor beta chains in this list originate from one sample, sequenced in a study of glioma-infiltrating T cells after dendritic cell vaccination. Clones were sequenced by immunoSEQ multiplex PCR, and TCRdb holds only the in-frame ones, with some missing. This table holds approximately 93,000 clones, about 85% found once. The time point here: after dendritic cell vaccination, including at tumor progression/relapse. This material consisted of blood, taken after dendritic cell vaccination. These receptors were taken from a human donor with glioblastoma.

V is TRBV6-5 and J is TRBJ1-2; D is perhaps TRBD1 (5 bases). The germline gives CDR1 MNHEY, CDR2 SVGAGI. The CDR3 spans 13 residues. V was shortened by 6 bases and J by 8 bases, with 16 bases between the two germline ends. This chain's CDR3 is CASRDMLVWGYTF. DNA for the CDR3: TGTGCCAGCAGGGACATGTTAGTTTGGGGCTACACCTTC.

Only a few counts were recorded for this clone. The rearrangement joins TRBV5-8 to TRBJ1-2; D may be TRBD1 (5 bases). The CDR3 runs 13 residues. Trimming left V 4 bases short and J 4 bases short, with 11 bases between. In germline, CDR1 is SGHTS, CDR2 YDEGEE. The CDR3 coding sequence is TGTGCCAGCAGCCGGGACTTTTCCTATGGCTACACCTTC. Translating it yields CASSRDFSYGYTF.

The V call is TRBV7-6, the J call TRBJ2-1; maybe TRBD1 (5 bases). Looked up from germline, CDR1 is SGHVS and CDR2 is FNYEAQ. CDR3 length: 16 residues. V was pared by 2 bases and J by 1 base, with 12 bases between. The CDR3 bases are TGTGCCAGCAGCTTACGCACAGGAACGTCCTACAATGAGCAGTTCTTC. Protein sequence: CASSLRTGTSYNEQFF.

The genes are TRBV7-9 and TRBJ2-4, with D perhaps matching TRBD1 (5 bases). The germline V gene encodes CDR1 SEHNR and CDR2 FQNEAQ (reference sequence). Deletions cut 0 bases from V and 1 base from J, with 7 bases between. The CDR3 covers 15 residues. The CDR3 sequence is CASSLAQGAKNIQYF. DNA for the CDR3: TGTGCCAGCAGCTTAGCCCAGGGTGCCAAAAACATTCAGTACTTC.

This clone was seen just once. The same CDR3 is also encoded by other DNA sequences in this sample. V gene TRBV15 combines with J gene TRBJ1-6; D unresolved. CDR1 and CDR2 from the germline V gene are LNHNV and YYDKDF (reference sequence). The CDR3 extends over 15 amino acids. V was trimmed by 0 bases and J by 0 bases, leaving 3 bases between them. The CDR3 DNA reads TGTGCCACCAGCAGAGATAGCTCCTATAATTCACCCCTCCACTTT. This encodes CATSRDSSYNSPLHF.

CDR3 loop: CASSYRGGNQPQHF. The CDR3 coding sequence is TGTGCCAGCAGCTACAGGGGGGGCAATCAGCCCCAGCATTTT. The rearrangement joins TRBV7-2 to TRBJ1-5, with 8 bases identical to TRBD1. This CDR3 spans 14 amino acids. V shed 4 bases, J shed 2 bases, and the junction held 1 base outside the gene matches. Germline CDR1 SGHTA, CDR2 FQGNSA.

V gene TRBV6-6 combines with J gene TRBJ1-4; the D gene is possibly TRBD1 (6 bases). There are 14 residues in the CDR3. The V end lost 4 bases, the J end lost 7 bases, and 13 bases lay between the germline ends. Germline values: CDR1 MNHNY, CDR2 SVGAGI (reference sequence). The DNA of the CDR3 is TGTGCCAGCAGTTTCAAGGGGGATATTGAAAAACTGTTTTTT. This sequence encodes CASSFKGDIEKLFF.

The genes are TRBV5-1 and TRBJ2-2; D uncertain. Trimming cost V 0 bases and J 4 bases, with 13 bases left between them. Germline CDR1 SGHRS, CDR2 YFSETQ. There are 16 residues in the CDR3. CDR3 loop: CASSLGTGPGTGELFF. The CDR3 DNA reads TGCGCCAGCAGCTTGGGTACGGGTCCGGGCACCGGGGAGCTGTTTTTT.

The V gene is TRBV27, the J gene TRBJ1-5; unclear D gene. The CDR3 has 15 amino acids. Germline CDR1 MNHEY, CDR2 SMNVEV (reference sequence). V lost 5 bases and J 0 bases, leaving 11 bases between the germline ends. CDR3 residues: CASSSQSDSNQPQHF. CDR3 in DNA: TGTGCCAGCAGTAGCCAGAGCGATAGCAATCAGCCCCAGCATTTT.

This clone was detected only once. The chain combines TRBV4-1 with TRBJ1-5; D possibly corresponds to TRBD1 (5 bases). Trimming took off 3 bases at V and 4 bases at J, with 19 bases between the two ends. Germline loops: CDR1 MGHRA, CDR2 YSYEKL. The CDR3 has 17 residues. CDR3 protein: CASSHRQGDGLNQPQHF. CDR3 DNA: TGCGCCAGCAGCCATCGGCAGGGCGACGGATTGAATCAGCCCCAGCATTTT.

CDR3 nucleotide sequence: TGCAGCGTTGGGCCGGGACTAGCGATTAATGAGCAGTTCTTC. It codes for CSVGPGLAINEQFF. This chain connects TRBV29-1 to TRBJ2-1, with 10 nucleotides matching TRBD2. The CDR3 has 14 residues. Germline lookup yields CDR1 SQVTM and CDR2 ANQGSEA. Losses at the gene ends were 4 bases for V and 7 bases for J; bases not matched to a gene: 7.

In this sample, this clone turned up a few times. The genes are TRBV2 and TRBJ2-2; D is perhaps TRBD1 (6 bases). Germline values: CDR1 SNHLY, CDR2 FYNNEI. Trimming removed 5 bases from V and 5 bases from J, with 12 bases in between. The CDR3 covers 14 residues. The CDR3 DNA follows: TGTGCCAGCAGTAGGTCAGGACAGACCGGGGAGCTGTTTTTT. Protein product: CASSRSGQTGELFF.

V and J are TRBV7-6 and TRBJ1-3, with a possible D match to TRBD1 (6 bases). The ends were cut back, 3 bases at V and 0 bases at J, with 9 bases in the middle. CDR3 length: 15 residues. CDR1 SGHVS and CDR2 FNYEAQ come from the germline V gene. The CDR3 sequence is CASSFRDTSGNTIYF. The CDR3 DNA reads TGTGCCAGCAGCTTTAGGGACACCTCTGGAAACACCATATATTTT.

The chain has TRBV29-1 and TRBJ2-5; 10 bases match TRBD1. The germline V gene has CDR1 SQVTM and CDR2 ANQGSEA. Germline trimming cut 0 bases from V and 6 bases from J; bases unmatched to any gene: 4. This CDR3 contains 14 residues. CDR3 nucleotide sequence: TGCAGCGTTGAAGATTGGGACAGGGGTCAGACCCAGTACTTC. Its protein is CSVEDWDRGQTQYF.

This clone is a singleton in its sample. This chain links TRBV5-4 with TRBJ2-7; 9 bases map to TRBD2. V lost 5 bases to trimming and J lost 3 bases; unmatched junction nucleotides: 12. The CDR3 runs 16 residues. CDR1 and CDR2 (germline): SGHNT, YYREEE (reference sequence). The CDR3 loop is CASSAEISGRGYEQYF. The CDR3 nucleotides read TGTGCCAGCAGTGCAGAGATTAGCGGGAGAGGCTACGAGCAGTACTTC.

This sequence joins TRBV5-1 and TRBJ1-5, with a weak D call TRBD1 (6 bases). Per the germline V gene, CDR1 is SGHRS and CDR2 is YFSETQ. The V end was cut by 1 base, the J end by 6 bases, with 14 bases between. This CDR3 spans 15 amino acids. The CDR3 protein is CASSLHGGAGQPQHF. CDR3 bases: TGCGCCAGCAGCTTGCATGGGGGGGCGGGTCAGCCCCAGCATTTT.

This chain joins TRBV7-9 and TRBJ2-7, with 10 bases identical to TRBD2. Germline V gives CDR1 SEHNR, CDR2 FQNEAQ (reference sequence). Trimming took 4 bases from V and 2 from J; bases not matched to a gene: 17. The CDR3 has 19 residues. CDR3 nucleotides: TGTGCCAGCAGCTCCGAGTGGCTAGCGGGAGTGTGGGGTACCTACGAGCAGTACTTC. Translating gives CASSSEWLAGVWGTYEQYF.

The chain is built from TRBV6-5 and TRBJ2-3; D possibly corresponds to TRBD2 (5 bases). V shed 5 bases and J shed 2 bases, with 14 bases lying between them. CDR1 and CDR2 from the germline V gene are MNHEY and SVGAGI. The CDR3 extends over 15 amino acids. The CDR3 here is CASSPPRDFTDTQYF. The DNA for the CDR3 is TGTGCCAGCAGTCCCCCGAGGGATTTCACAGATACGCAGTATTTT.

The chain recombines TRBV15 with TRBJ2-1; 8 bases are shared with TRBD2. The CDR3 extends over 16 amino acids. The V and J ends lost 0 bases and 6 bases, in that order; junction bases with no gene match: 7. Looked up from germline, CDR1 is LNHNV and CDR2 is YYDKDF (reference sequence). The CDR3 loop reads CATSRDLGLATNEQFF. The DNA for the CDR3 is TGTGCCACCAGCAGAGATCTCGGACTAGCCACCAATGAGCAGTTCTTC.

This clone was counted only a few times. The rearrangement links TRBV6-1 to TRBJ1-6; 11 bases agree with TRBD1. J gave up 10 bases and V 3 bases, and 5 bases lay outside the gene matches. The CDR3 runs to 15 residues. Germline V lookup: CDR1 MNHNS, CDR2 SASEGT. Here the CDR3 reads CASSDTGTGGSPLHF. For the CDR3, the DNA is TGTGCCAGCAGTGACACCGGGACAGGGGGATCACCCCTCCACTTT.